Below are 20 T cell receptor beta chains sequenced from a single sample in a study of CD8+CD57+ T cells in acquired aplastic anemia. Template material for TCR beta VDJ and CDR3 profiling consisted of genomic DNA. TCRdb re-analysed the reads in MiXCR, keeping a single row per CDR3 protein. The repertoire holds about 160,000 distinct CDR3 sequences, with roughly 47% as singletons. The sequenced sample was sorted CD4+, CD8+, or CD8+CD57+ T cells (not recorded which) from PBMCs. The receptors shown here come from a human donor in good health.

The V gene is TRBV30, the J gene TRBJ2-1, with 7 bases lining up with TRBD2. With 0 bases clipped from V and 5 bases from J, the junction kept 4 bases outside the gene matches. CDR1 and CDR2 from the germline V gene are GTSNPN and SVGIG (reference sequence). The CDR3 loop spans 14 amino acids. The CDR3 reads CAWSVTSPHNEQFF. DNA of the CDR3: TGTGCCTGGAGTGTGACTAGCCCCCACAATGAGCAGTTCTTC. Using reference TRBV30 and TRBJ2-1 for the parts outside the CDR3, the full variable domain is SQTIHQWPATLVQPVGSPLSLECTVEGTSNPNLYWYRQAAGRGLQLLFYSVGIGQISSEVPQNLSASRPQDRQFILSSKKLLLSDSGFYLCAWSVTSPHNEQFFGPGTRLTVL.

This clonotype was detected many times. This chain uses TRBV20-1 with TRBJ1-4; D call uncertain. The CDR3 spans 13 residues. Germline V lookup: CDR1 DFQATT, CDR2 SNEGSKA (reference sequence). Trimming removed 6 bases from V and 3 bases from J, with 11 bases in between. This chain's CDR3 is CSAGAPANEKLFF. DNA of the CDR3: TGCAGTGCCGGAGCCCCTGCTAATGAAAAACTGTTTTTT.

The sample holds a few counts of this clonotype. CDR3 in amino acids: CATSGRDGTGELFF. Written as DNA, the CDR3 is TGTGCCACCAGTGGAAGGGACGGTACCGGGGAGCTGTTTTTT. The chain has TRBV24-1 and TRBJ2-2; D might be TRBD1 or TRBD2, each matching 5 bases. V was clipped by 5 bases and J by 5 bases, with 11 bases between them. This CDR3 has 14 amino acids. CDR1 is KGHDR and CDR2 is SFDVKD in the germline V gene.

This clonotype was seen many times. The chain is built from TRBV18 and TRBJ2-7; no clear D. There are 12 residues in the CDR3. Trimming took 6 bases from V and 7 from J, leaving 13 bases between them. Germline assignment: CDR1 KGHSH and CDR2 LQKENI. The CDR3 here is CASSAASREQYF. The CDR3 nucleotides read TGTGCCAGCTCGGCAGCGAGTAGGGAGCAGTACTTC.

The chain uses TRBV18 and TRBJ1-5; no reliable D call. Germline V CDR1 and CDR2: KGHSH, LQKENI. The CDR3 loop spans 13 amino acids. Trimming removed 7 bases at V and 4 bases at J, with 11 bases between. CDR3 coding DNA: TGTGCCAGCTGTGAGGGCTTAAATCAGCCCCAGCATTTT. It yields the protein CASCEGLNQPQHF.

With respect to this clonotype: This likely traces to a read error, being one base from a far larger clone. V gene TRBV7-9 combines with J gene TRBJ1-1; unclear D gene. Germline lookup yields CDR1 SEHNR and CDR2 FQNEAQ (reference sequence). This CDR3 comprises 11 residues. V was clipped by 1 base and J by 7 bases, with 4 bases between them. The CDR3 here is CASSLGNEAFF. The CDR3 bases are TGTGCCAGCAGCTTAGGGAATGAAGCTTTCTTT.

This clonotype was counted once. The chain uses TRBV29-1 and TRBJ2-1; D may match TRBD1 or TRBD2 (5 bases each). The CDR3 runs 13 residues. V was pared by 8 bases and J by 5 bases, with 16 bases between. Per the germline V gene, CDR1 is SQVTM and CDR2 is ANQGSEA. The CDR3 DNA follows: TGCAGCTTTAAAGGGGAGAACGACAATGAGCAGTTCTTC. It translates to CSFKGENDNEQFF.

This clonotype has at least ten counts. A read error may account for a junction end that differs from germline. The chain uses TRBV10-1 and TRBJ1-2; D uncertain. The CDR3 runs 10 residues. Per germline, CDR1 WNHNN and CDR2 SYGVQD (reference sequence). The CDR3 nucleotides read TGCGCCAGCATCGTATACCACGCTCCCTTC. It yields the protein CASIVYHAPF.

This clonotype was seen repeatedly, ten times or more. The chain has TRBV20-1 and TRBJ2-4; no clear D gene. Germline V gene data show CDR1 as DFQATT and CDR2 as SNEGSKA (reference sequence). The length of the CDR3 is 13 residues. V shed 5 bases and J shed 9 bases, with 17 bases lying between them. CDR3: CSADRDGFGIQYF. CDR3 coding DNA: TGCAGTGCTGATAGGGATGGCTTTGGCATTCAGTACTTC.

The sample holds many counts of this clonotype. This chain uses TRBV20-1 with TRBJ1-5, with D unclear. The CDR3 runs 12 residues. The V and J ends lost 5 bases and 2 bases respectively, with 7 bases between them. Germline V lookup: CDR1 DFQATT, CDR2 SNEGSKA (reference sequence). CDR3 residues: CSALPRNQPQHF. In DNA form, the CDR3 reads TGCAGTGCTTTACCCCGCAATCAGCCCCAGCATTTT.

As for this clonotype: A much larger clone lies a single base off, so this may be a read error. This sequence joins TRBV4-3 and TRBJ2-1, with 8 bases aligning to TRBD2. This CDR3 comprises 14 residues. The germline gives CDR1 LGHNA, CDR2 YSLEER. CDR3 protein: CAISQGGGFNEQFF. The DNA of the CDR3 is TGCGCCATCAGCCAAGGCGGGGGGTTCAATGAGCAGTTCTTC.

The CDR3 loop is CASSFTGERAYEQYF. The CDR3 bases are TGTGCCAGCAGCTTCACAGGCGAGAGGGCCTACGAGCAGTACTTC. The rearrangement links TRBV5-4 to TRBJ2-7; D possibly uses TRBD1 or TRBD2 (5 bases each). V shed 2 bases and J shed 2 bases, with 14 bases lying between them. Germline lookup yields CDR1 SGHNT and CDR2 YYREEE (reference sequence). The CDR3 totals 15 residues. The full variable domain, with the rest looked up from reference TRBV5-4 and TRBJ2-7, is ETGVTQSPTHLIKTRGQQVTLRCSSQSGHNTVSWYQQALGQGPQFIFQYYREEENGRGNFPPRFSGLQFPNYSSELNVNALELDDSALYLCASSFTGERAYEQYFGPGTRLTVT.

The chain carries TRBV2 and TRBJ1-2; TRBD1 agrees at 7 bases. The V segment lost 6 bases and the J segment 6 bases; nucleotides outside the gene matches: 13. The CDR3 length is 15 residues. Germline CDR1 is SNHLY and CDR2 is FYNNEI. CDR3 in DNA: TGTGCCAGCAGCGGACTCCAGACAGGGAGAGATGGCTACACCTTC. This sequence encodes CASSGLQTGRDGYTF.

Comment on this clonotype: Germline is not matched at one junction end, which may reflect a read error. This chain uses TRBV29-1 with TRBJ2-2; D may match TRBD1 or TRBD2 (5 bases each). Germline V gene data show CDR1 as SQVTM and CDR2 as ANQGSEA. The CDR3 has 13 residues. The CDR3 DNA reads as TGCAGCGTTGACTGGCAGGGAATCGGGGAGCCGTTTTTT. This sequence encodes CSVDWQGIGEPFF.

V usage is TRBV13 and J usage is TRBJ2-7; the match to TRBD2 covers 8 bases. This CDR3 is 15 amino acids long. Trimming removed 5 bases from V and 6 bases from J; junction bases left unmatched: 12. CDR1 is PRHDT, CDR2 FYEKMQ, per germline (reference sequence). The CDR3 spells CASSRAGTRSREQYF. CDR3 DNA: TGTGCCAGCAGCCGAGCCGGGACTAGATCACGCGAGCAGTACTTC.

V is TRBV7-9 and J is TRBJ2-7, with 13 bases identical to TRBD2. The CDR3 runs to 13 residues. Unmatched junction bases numbered 4, after V lost 7 bases and J lost 7 bases. The V gene's germline CDR1 is SEHNR and CDR2 FQNEAQ (reference sequence). The CDR3 bases are TGTGCCAGCACCGGACTAGCGGGGGTTGAGCAGTACTTC. Protein product: CASTGLAGVEQYF.

The chain recombines TRBV7-9 with TRBJ1-1; D gene unclear. The ends were cut back, 2 bases at V and 2 bases at J, with 6 bases in the middle. Germline CDR1 and CDR2: SEHNR and FQNEAQ (reference sequence). The CDR3 is made up of 13 amino acids. The DNA for the CDR3 is TGTGCCAGCAGCTTATACAGTAACACTGAAGCTTTCTTT. Translated: CASSLYSNTEAFF.

This chain uses TRBV7-2 with TRBJ2-3, with 8 nucleotides matching TRBD2. Looked up from germline, CDR1 is SGHTA and CDR2 is FQGNSA. The CDR3 extends over 14 amino acids. Unmatched junction bases numbered 4, after V lost 3 bases and J lost 5 bases. The CDR3 loop is CASSLRGAKDTQYF. In DNA, the CDR3 is TGTGCCAGCAGCTTGCGGGGGGCGAAAGATACGCAGTATTTT.

The chain joins TRBV5-8 to TRBJ2-7; a possible D gene is TRBD1 (6 bases). V was shortened by 5 bases and J by 0 bases, with 15 bases between the two germline ends. CDR1 SGHTS and CDR2 YDEGEE come from the germline V gene. CDR3 length: 15 residues. DNA for the CDR3: TGTGCCAGCAGGACCCCGAGACAGGTCTCCTACGAGCAGTACTTC. This translates into CASRTPRQVSYEQYF.

Turning to this clonotype: A much larger clone is a single base away; this may be a read error. The conserved final phenylalanine or tryptophan is absent from the CDR3, which likely points to a read error. The CDR3 loop is CASITVGVTYEQYL. DNA of the CDR3: TGTGCCAGCATTACAGTTGGAGTCACCTACGAGCAGTACCTC. The chain is built from TRBV6-1 and TRBJ2-7; the D is unclear. Looked up from germline, CDR1 is MNHNS and CDR2 is SASEGT. V lost 7 bases, J lost 2 bases, and 15 bases lay in between. The CDR3 length is 14 residues.